This T cell receptor (beta chain) was found in a study of T cells after somatic rescue of genetic block. A few counts support this clone. Clones were read by immunoSEQ multiplex PCR, and TCRdb kept only the in-frame ones, dropping some. The top ten clones hold roughly 1.5% of a sample with 110,000 or so clones, 75% to 95% of them seen once. This sequence was found in a woman aged 18 to 35. The sample was peripheral blood mononuclear cells (PBMCs).

Written as DNA, the CDR3 is TGCGCCAGCAGCCAACCCACAGGGAGCGGCTATGGCTACACCTTC. Protein sequence: CASSQPTGSGYGYTF. J is TRBJ1-2 and V is TRBV4-1; tentative D call: TRBD1 (6 bases). In germline, CDR1 is MGHRA, CDR2 YSYEKL. V was pared by 2 bases and J by 4 bases, with 14 bases between. This CDR3 contains 15 residues.